Included here is one T cell receptor (beta chain) sequence, with context. Its cognate antigen is unknown. Germline V gives CDR1 ENHRY, CDR2 SYGVKD. The CDR3 has 16 amino acids. This record comes from a study of CXCR3-negative and CXCR3-positive naive CD8 T cells. Study-wide results and caveats: Fresh PBMCs served for most assays, and CXCR3 expression fell partially after cryopreservation. Comparably high diversity marked both naive subsets, whereas memory CD8+ cells had much lower diversity. CXCR3-positive naive cells had more hydrophobic TRB CDR3s than CXCR3-negative naive cells. With surface CD5 comparable between naive subsets, TCR strength was estimated using properties derived from the TRB CDR3. For naive cells, CXCR3-negative and CXCR3-positive subsets had similar TRBV-TRBJ usage; for memory cells, usage differed.

In preparing the TRB cDNA libraries, 5' RACE with UMI labels was used. Reprocessing the 5' RACE reads, TCRdb reports a single entry for every CDR3 protein and omits DNA. The sample data list under 75,000 distinct CDR3 sequences. This chain uses TRBV10-3 with TRBJ1-1; TCRdb calls TRBD1, which cannot be checked without DNA. Sequencing was performed on naive CXCR3+ CD8+ T cells from blood. Subset given: CD45RO-CCR7+CD27+CD95- naive CD8+ T cells expressing CXCR3 (TNR3+). The sequence derives from a human donor in good health. Some clones in this sample may be carry-over from other donors' samples. The CDR3 here is CAISDLQGEPNTEAFF.